This is a list of T cell receptor beta chains from one sample in a study of CD8+CD57+ T cells in acquired aplastic anemia. TCRdb re-called the reads through MiXCR, storing one row per CDR3 protein. In the table there are about 470,000 distinct CDR3 sequences, under 40% of which are singletons. The sequenced material came from sorted CD4+, CD8+, or CD8+CD57+ T cells (not recorded which) from PBMCs. The receptors were gathered from a human donor with aplastic anemia. Each CDR3 is given with its conserved first and last residue. D genes are given only for firm matches. Rows may omit the clone size; those that give it use once, few, many or a size class.

>TRBV27|NA|few|15|TRBJ2-7
TGTGCCAGCAGTTTGTGGGGGGCTCCGACCTACGAGCAGTACTTC
CASSLWGAPTYEQYF
>TRBV7-2|TRBD1|NA|15|TRBJ1-2
TGTGCCAGCAGCTCCCGACGTACAGGGGGCTATGGCTACACCTTC
CASSSRRTGGYGYTF
>TRBV20-1|TRBD2|NA|18|TRBJ2-3
TGCAGTGCTAGTCAAATGCGCGGGACTAGCGGACGCACAGATACGCAGTATTTT
CSASQMRGTSGRTDTQYF
>TRBV5-1|TRBD2|few|18|TRBJ2-2
TGCGCCAGCAGCGAGGGACTAGCGGGAGGGAGGAACACCGGGGAGCTGTTTTTT
CASSEGLAGGRNTGELFF
>TRBV7-2|NA|NA|14|TRBJ1-2
TGTGCCAGCAGCGAAGAGGCAGGGAACTATGGCTACACCTTC
CASSEEAGNYGYTF
>TRBV12-3/TRBV12-4|TRBD1|many|14|TRBJ1-1
TGTGCCAGCAGCCCTACCGGACAGGGCGCTGAAGCTTTCTTT
CASSPTGQGAEAFF
>TRBV9|NA|NA|16|TRBJ1-1
TGTGCCAGCAGCGTATCCTCTCAAGGGGGAAACACTGAAGCTTTCTTT
CASSVSSQGGNTEAFF
>TRBV7-2|NA|many|15|TRBJ2-7
TGTGCCAGCAGCTCCCTTCAGGGATATACCTACGAGCAGTACTTC
CASSSLQGYTYEQYF
>TRBV5-1|TRBD1|NA|17|TRBJ1-2
TGCGCCAGCAGCATATACAGACCGGGACAGGTTTTTGGTGGCTACACCTTC
CASSIYRPGQVFGGYTF
>TRBV2|TRBD2|NA|15|TRBJ2-1
TGTGCCAGCAGCCGCGGGGGGGCGGCTCGGAATGAGCAGTTCTTC
CASSRGGAARNEQFF
>TRBV7-7|TRBD1|many|13|TRBJ1-1
TGTGCTAGCAGCTCGGACAGGGGGGGTGAAGCTTTCTTT
CASSSDRGGEAFF
>TRBV10-1|TRBD1|NA|14|TRBJ2-7
TGTGCCAGCAAGACCGGGACAGAAAATTACGAGCAGTACTTC
CASKTGTENYEQYF
>TRBV20-1|TRBD1|many|12|TRBJ1-2
TGCAGTGCTAGCGGGACAGTGGGCGGCTACACCTTC
CSASGTVGGYTF
>TRBV30|NA|NA|16|TRBJ1-3
TGTGCCTGGACCCGTAGGTGGGAGGATCCTGGAAACACCATATATTTT
CAWTRRWEDPGNTIYF
>TRBV2|TRBD2|many|14|TRBJ2-7
TGTGCCAGCAGGGGGGGGACCCTTACCTACGAGCAGTACTTC
CASRGGTLTYEQYF
>TRBV6-1|NA|NA|13|TRBJ2-7
TGTGCCAGCCGAGACAGGAGTCCCTACGAGCAGTACTTC
CASRDRSPYEQYF
>TRBV14|NA|NA|19|TRBJ2-2
TGTGCCAGCAGAGCCAAGGATATTAGGTGGGAGTCGGACACCGGGGAGCTGTTTTTT
CASRAKDIRWESDTGELFF
>TRBV5-1|TRBD2|few|17|TRBJ2-2
TGCGCCAGCAGTTCGTGGACTAGCGGAACCAACACCGGGGAGCTGTTTTTT
CASSSWTSGTNTGELFF
>TRBV7-9|NA|many|13|TRBJ2-7
TGTGCCAGCGCGAGGGAAACCCCCTACGAGCAGTACTTC
CASARETPYEQYF
>TRBV15|NA|once|14|TRBJ2-1
TGTGCCACCGCAACGGGGGTGCGGTCAGGTGAGCAGTTCTTC
CATATGVRSGEQFF
>TRBV6-1|NA|NA|12|TRBJ2-1
TGTGCCAGCAGTGAAGCAGGGTCGGGGCAGTTCTTC
CASSEAGSGQFF
>TRBV20-1|NA|many|13|TRBJ1-5
TGCAGTGTTTCTGTGGGCCCTAACCAGCCCCAGCATTTT
CSVSVGPNQPQHF